This T cell receptor (beta chain) was sequenced during a study of blood T cell repertoires in COVID-19 (dated by TCRdb to the early 2020s). Looking at the study overall: The collaborator samples originated in the United States, Italy and Spain and spanned the acute and convalescent phases of COVID-19. Where available, HLA class I and class II types were obtained from metadata supplied by the sample provider rather than from assay-based typing. Samples came from the ongoing ImmuneRACE study (first 160 participants) plus 1,254 subjects from 6 global collaborators. The dataset comprised deeply sampled blood TCRbeta repertoires from subjects exposed to, actively infected with, or recovered from COVID-19. The material from the prospective study consisted of cDNA or gDNA derived from T cells, B-cell-depleted T cells, or PBMCs. The repertoires were released in a freely available public database meant as a resource for research on the immune response to SARS-CoV-2. The sample metadata nearly always contained a de-identified subject ID, COVID-19 status, age in years and sex. Study-wide findings and limitations: Clinical and demographic metadata were provided uncurated, with the amount varying by source and participant.

According to the germline V gene, CDR1 reads SGHTA and CDR2 reads FQGNSA. Including cysteine and phenylalanine, the CDR3 has 15 amino acids. CDR3 DNA only is kept here, 45 bases in frame from base 1. Clipping removes 6 bases from V and 0 bases from J, with 6 as the unmatched junction base count. TCRbeta CDR3 regions were amplified from genomic DNA by means of the immunoSEQ Assay, a bias-controlled multiplex PCR. The original methods were these. Nucleated cell counts per sample were estimated from amplification of reference gene primers within the assay. To quantify the absolute abundance of each unique TCRbeta CDR3 rearrangement, sequence reads were collapsed and filtered. For each sample, productive Simpson clonality was calculated by taking the square root of Simpson's diversity index across productive rearrangements. TCRdb took this table from immuneACCESS and kept in-frame rearrangements with V and J called. Such tables lack part of the clones; where checked against another copy, unresolved V genes explain under half of the gap, and the rest is unexplained. That table is the source of V, J and clone size, and D and trimming were worked out from the DNA. This sample holds around 56,000 clones; roughly 90% were observed only once. The ten largest clones add up to roughly 15% of the sample.

Regarding this clone: Its antigen remains undetermined. No base quality values were provided; no much bigger clone lies one nucleotide off.

Collaborating institutions collected whole blood in K2EDTA tubes following their own protocols. For TCRbeta analysis, collaborators shipped samples as frozen whole blood, isolated PBMCs, or DNA extracted from either of those sample types. Sequences were obtained from peripheral blood. This receptor was identified in a man older than 75 with acute or convalescent COVID-19. The sequence joins TRBV7-2 to TRBJ2-7, and 9 junction bases match TRBD1. The nucleotide sequence reads as follows: TGTGCCAGCAGTTGGGGACAGGGATTCTCCTACGAGCAGTACTTC. It translates as CASSWGQGFSYEQYF.